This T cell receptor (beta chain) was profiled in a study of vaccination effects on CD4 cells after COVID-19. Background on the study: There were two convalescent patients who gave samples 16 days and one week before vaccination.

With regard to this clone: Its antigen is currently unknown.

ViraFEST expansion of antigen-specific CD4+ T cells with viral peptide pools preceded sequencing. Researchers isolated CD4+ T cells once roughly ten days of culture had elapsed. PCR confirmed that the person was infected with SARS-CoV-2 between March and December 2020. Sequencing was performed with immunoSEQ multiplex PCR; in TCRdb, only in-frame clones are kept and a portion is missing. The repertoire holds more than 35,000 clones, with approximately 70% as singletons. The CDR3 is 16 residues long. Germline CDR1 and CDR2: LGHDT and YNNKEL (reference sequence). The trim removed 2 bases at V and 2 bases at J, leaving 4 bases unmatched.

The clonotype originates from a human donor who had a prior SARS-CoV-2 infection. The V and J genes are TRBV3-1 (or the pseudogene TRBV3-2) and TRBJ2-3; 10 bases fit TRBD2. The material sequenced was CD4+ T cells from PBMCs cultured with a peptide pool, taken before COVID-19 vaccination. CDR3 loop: CASSQYSGGDTDTQYF. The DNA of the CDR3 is TGTGCCAGCAGCCAATACAGCGGGGGGGACACAGATACGCAGTATTTT.